One sample yielded the 20 T cell receptor beta chains listed below, sequenced in a study of blood T cells in healthy people across ages. Primers used in a second PCR of roughly 7 to 12 cycles were a sample-barcoded 5' primer and a J-beta primer mix. TCRdb re-called the 5' RACE reads with MiXCR, one entry per CDR3 protein. The sample has fewer than 700,000 distinct CDR3 sequences, around half seen once. Input material: blood. Source of these receptors: a man of 80 years or more in good health.

The V gene is TRBV12-3 or TRBV12-4, the J gene TRBJ2-3; D gene unclear. V lost 5 bases and J lost 5, with 11 bases in between. CDR3 length: 13 amino acids. CDR3 in amino acids: CASSDLSEDTQYF. The CDR3 bases are TGTGCCAGCAGTGATCTATCTGAAGATACGCAGTATTTT.

V usage is TRBV12-5 and J usage is TRBJ2-1; 10 bases match TRBD2. Germline lookup yields CDR1 LGHNT and CDR2 FRNRAP. The CDR3 contains 14 residues. V dropped 5 bases and J dropped 8; count of bases not matched to a gene: 6. The DNA for the CDR3 is TGTGCTAGTGGTACTAGCGGGATGGGGGATGAGCAGTTCTTC. Its translation: CASGTSGMGDEQFF.

This clonotype was counted only a few times. The V gene is TRBV20-1, the J gene TRBJ2-1; 10 bases agree with TRBD2. From germline, CDR1 is DFQATT and CDR2 SNEGSKA (reference sequence). The CDR3 sequence is 16 residues long. The trim removed 2 bases at V and 5 bases at J, leaving 9 bases unmatched. CDR3 amino acids: CSARPRLAGADNEQFF. CDR3 nucleotide sequence: TGCAGTGCTAGACCCAGACTAGCGGGTGCCGACAATGAGCAGTTCTTC.

This chain connects TRBV5-5 to TRBJ1-1; 8 nucleotides align to TRBD1. This CDR3 is 16 amino acids long. Trimming removed 4 bases from V and 3 bases from J; junction bases left unmatched: 11. Looked up from germline, CDR1 is SGHKS and CDR2 is YYEKEE (reference sequence). CDR3 DNA: TGTGCCAGCAGCCGCGGACAGGGTGGCGTGGACACTGAAGCTTTCTTT. It specifies CASSRGQGGVDTEAFF.

This sequence joins TRBV10-3 and TRBJ1-2; TRBD1 matches 7 bases. Germline CDR1 reads ENHRY; CDR2 reads SYGVKD. V shed 6 bases, J shed 1 base, and the junction held 5 bases outside the gene matches. The CDR3 length is 14 residues. The CDR3 loop reads CAISRDRDNYGYTF. CDR3 sequence (DNA): TGTGCCATCAGCCGGGACAGAGATAACTATGGCTACACCTTC.

V and J are TRBV2 and TRBJ2-7; tentatively, D is TRBD2 (7 bases). The germline V gene encodes CDR1 SNHLY and CDR2 FYNNEI. V was pared by 10 bases and J by 2 bases, with 24 bases between. CDR3 length: 16 residues. The CDR3 is CAIRPLRGGSPYEQYF. The DNA for the CDR3 is TGTGCCATCCGGCCCCTGAGGGGGGGTTCGCCCTACGAGCAGTACTTC. Variable domain in full (rest from reference TRBV2 and TRBJ2-7): EPEVTQTPSHQVTQMGQEVILRCVPISNHLYFYWYRQILGQKVEFLVSFYNNEISEKSEIFDDQFSVERPDGSNFTLKIRSTKLEDSAMYFCAIRPLRGGSPYEQYFGPGTRLTVT.

The chain recombines TRBV6-1 with TRBJ2-1; 13 positions match TRBD2. V lost 6 bases to trimming and J lost 5 bases; unmatched junction nucleotides: 10. CDR3 length equals 17 residues. Germline assignment: CDR1 MNHNS and CDR2 SASEGT. The CDR3 loop is CASSPTSGGRGDNEQFF. The DNA for the CDR3 is TGTGCCAGCAGCCCGACTAGCGGGGGGCGAGGGGACAATGAGCAGTTCTTC.

This clonotype was recorded many times. The rearrangement links TRBV6-5 to TRBJ2-1, with 7 bases that match TRBD2. Germline CDR1 reads MNHEY; CDR2 reads SVGAGI. J was trimmed by 0 bases and V by 2 bases; bases with no gene match: 4. CDR3 length: 16 amino acids. CDR3 in amino acids: CASSYASGTSYNEQFF. In DNA, the CDR3 is TGTGCCAGCAGTTACGCAAGCGGGACCTCCTACAATGAGCAGTTCTTC.

This clonotype was detected many times. The J gene is TRBJ2-5, the V gene TRBV6-5; 7 nucleotides line up with TRBD2. J lost 3 bases, V lost 0 bases, and 7 bases had no gene match. From germline, CDR1 is MNHEY and CDR2 SVGAGI. The CDR3 runs to 16 residues. The CDR3 nucleotides are TGTGCCAGCAGTTACTCGGGAGGGGCTGGGAAAGAGACCCAGTACTTC. This codes for CASSYSGGAGKETQYF.

There are many counts of this clonotype. This chain connects TRBV7-2 to TRBJ2-5; D is ambiguous. Trimming removed 5 bases from V and 3 bases from J, with 4 bases in between. The CDR3 totals 11 residues. Germline V CDR1 and CDR2: SGHTA, FQGNSA. This chain's CDR3 is CASSPKETQYF. Here the CDR3 DNA reads TGTGCCAGCAGCCCGAAAGAGACCCAGTACTTC.

The chain links TRBV20-1 to TRBJ2-1; D gene uncertain. The DNA matches TRBJ2-7 better at its end, which makes the J call doubtful. This CDR3 has 11 residues. Germline CDR1 DFQATT, CDR2 SNEGSKA (reference sequence). Here the CDR3 reads CSAHGPYEQYF. Here the CDR3 DNA reads TGCAGTGCCCACGGACCCTACGAGCAGTACTTC.

This clonotype occurred a few times. V gene TRBV7-8 combines with J gene TRBJ1-1; a possible D gene is TRBD1 (5 bases). Germline CDR1 and CDR2: SGHVS and FQNEAQ. V gave up 2 bases and J gave up 0 bases, with 16 bases separating them. The CDR3 has 17 residues. The DNA of the CDR3 is TGTGCCAGCAGCTTACCCTTGGGGGGGTCTGTGAACACTGAAGCTTTCTTT. As protein: CASSLPLGGSVNTEAFF.

The V and J genes are TRBV11-1 and TRBJ2-3; tentatively, D is TRBD2 (6 bases). Germline V gene data show CDR1 as SGHAT and CDR2 as FQDESV (reference sequence). The CDR3 is 14 residues long. V was trimmed by 5 bases and J by 6 bases, leaving 15 bases between them. CDR3 region: CASSKLGGADTQYF. CDR3 nucleotide sequence: TGTGCCAGCAGCAAACTTGGAGGGGCTGATACGCAGTATTTT.

This clonotype was detected ten times or more. The chain links TRBV7-9 to TRBJ1-1; D gene uncertain. The CDR3 is made up of 13 amino acids. The V gene lost 1 base and the J gene lost 3 bases, with 6 bases spanning the gap. Germline values: CDR1 SEHNR, CDR2 FQNEAQ (reference sequence). The CDR3 DNA reads TGTGCCAGCAGCTTAGATGGGGACACTGAAGCTTTCTTT. It yields the protein CASSLDGDTEAFF.

This clonotype was detected a few times. V usage is TRBV12-3 or TRBV12-4 and J usage is TRBJ1-1, with 9 bases identical to TRBD1. The ends lost 6 bases at V and 1 base at J; junction bases unmatched: 0. The CDR3 runs 13 residues. This CDR3 reads CASRGQGNTEAFF. The DNA for the CDR3 is TGTGCCAGCAGGGGACAGGGGAACACTGAAGCTTTCTTT.

The chain employs TRBV7-3 and TRBJ1-2, with TRBD1 as a possible D gene (5 bases). This CDR3 is built from 13 residues. V lost 6 bases and J lost 8, with 16 bases in between. Germline V gives CDR1 SGHTA, CDR2 FQGTGA. The CDR3 bases are TGTGCCAGCAGAATAACAGGTTCGCGCGGCTACACCTTC. Encoded protein: CASRITGSRGYTF.

This clonotype was seen only a few times. A much larger clone differs by one base, so this may be a read error. The genes are TRBV5-1 and TRBJ2-5; D unresolved. Trimming left V 4 bases short and J 5 bases short, with 12 bases between. The CDR3 is 13 amino acids. Looked up from germline, CDR1 is SGHRS and CDR2 is YFSETQ. In nucleotides, the CDR3 is TGCGCCAGCAGCGTGTCGGGTTGGGAGACCCAGTACTTC. Residues: CASSVSGWETQYF. Filled out from reference TRBV5-1 and TRBJ2-5, the complete variable domain reads KAGVTQTPRYLIKTRGQQVTLSCSPISGHRSVSWYQQTPGQGLQFLFEYFSETQRNKGNFPGRFSGRQFSNSRSEMNVSTLELGDSALYLCASSVSGWETQYFGPGTRLLVL.

The sample holds many counts of this clonotype. The CDR3 DNA sequence: TGTGCCAGCAGCTATGGACAGGGGTCCGGCTACACCTTC. Amino acids: CASSYGQGSGYTF. The rearrangement links TRBV7-9 to TRBJ1-2; 9 bases map to TRBD1. CDR3 length: 13 residues. Unmatched junction bases numbered 5, after V lost 4 bases and J lost 8 bases. Germline V gene sequence: CDR1 SEHNR, CDR2 FQNEAQ (reference sequence).

This clonotype occurred a few times. The chain is built from TRBV20-1 and TRBJ2-1, with D hard to call. The CDR3 totals 11 residues. The germline V gene encodes CDR1 DFQATT and CDR2 SNEGSKA (reference sequence). Trimming removed 7 bases from V and 2 bases from J, with 6 bases in between. CDR3 nucleotides: TGCAGTGAAGGTACCTACAATGAGCAGTTCTTC. This gives the protein CSEGTYNEQFF.

The V call is TRBV20-1, the J call TRBJ2-7; 11 nucleotides match TRBD2. The trim removed 3 bases at V and 6 bases at J, leaving 10 bases unmatched. The CDR3 spans 15 residues. The germline V gene has CDR1 DFQATT and CDR2 SNEGSKA (reference sequence). The chain's CDR3 is CSARATGTSGREQYF. In DNA form, the CDR3 reads TGCAGTGCTAGGGCCACCGGGACTAGCGGCCGCGAGCAGTACTTC.